This T cell receptor (beta chain) was recorded in a study of shared clonotypes between healthy human individuals. Study findings and constraints: An effect of sequencing depth on clonotype sharing among donors was expected. Relative to memory subsets, naive subsets generally showed larger estimated richness. For naive CD4 cells, 5% to 6.5% of clonotypes were shared across a few donors.

Points on this clone: Its matching antigen is unknown.

Genomic DNA (from each subset) was split evenly across several immunoSEQ plates. The protocol was immunoSEQ multiplex PCR, while the TCRdb copy is restricted to in-frame clones and leaves out a portion. The sample yields some 2,000,000 clones, around 95% seen once. This receptor was obtained from a man aged 18 to 35 in good health. The specimen was naive CD4+ T cells sorted from blood. Subset in this sample: CD45RA+ positively selected.

CDR3 sequence: CASSAFMDKGISPLHF. CDR3 in DNA: TGTGCCAGCAGCGCGTTTATGGACAAGGGGATTTCACCCCTCCACTTT. This chain joins TRBV9 and TRBJ1-6, with a possible D match to TRBD1 (5 bases). Trimming shortened V by 3 bases and J by 9 bases, and 19 bases separated the two germline ends. This CDR3 contains 16 residues. Germline-derived CDR1 and CDR2 are SGDLS and YYNGEE.